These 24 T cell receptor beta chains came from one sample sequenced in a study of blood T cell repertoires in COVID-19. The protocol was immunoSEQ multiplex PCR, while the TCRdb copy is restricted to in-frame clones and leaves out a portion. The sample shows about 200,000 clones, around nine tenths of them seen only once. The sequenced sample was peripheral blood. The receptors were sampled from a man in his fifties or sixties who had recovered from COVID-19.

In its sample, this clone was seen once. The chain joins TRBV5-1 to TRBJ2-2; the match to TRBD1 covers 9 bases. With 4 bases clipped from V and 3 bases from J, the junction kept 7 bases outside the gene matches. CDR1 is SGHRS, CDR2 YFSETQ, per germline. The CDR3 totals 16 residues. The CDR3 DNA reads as TGCGCCAGCAGCCAGTCCGGACAGGGGTACACCGGGGAGCTGTTTTTT. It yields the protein CASSQSGQGYTGELFF.

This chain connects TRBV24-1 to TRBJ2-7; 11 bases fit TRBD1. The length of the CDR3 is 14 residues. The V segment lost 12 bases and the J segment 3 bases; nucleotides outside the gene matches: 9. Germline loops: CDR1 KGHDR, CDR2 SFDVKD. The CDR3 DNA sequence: TGTGCCTCGGCAGGGGGACAGGGGGACTACGAGCAGTACTTC. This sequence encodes CASAGGQGDYEQYF.

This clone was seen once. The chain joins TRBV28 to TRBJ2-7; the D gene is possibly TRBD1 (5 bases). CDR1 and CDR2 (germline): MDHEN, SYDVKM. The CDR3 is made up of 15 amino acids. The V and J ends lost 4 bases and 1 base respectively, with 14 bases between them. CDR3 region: CASSSPTGVSYEQYF. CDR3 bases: TGTGCCAGCAGTTCCCCCACAGGAGTTTCCTACGAGCAGTACTTC. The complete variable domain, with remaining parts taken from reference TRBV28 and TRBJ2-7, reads DVKVTQSSRYLVKRTGEKVFLECVQDMDHENMFWYRQDPGLGLRLIYFSYDVKMKEKGDIPEGYSVSREKKERFSLILESASTNQTSMYLCASSSPTGVSYEQYFGPGTRLTVT.

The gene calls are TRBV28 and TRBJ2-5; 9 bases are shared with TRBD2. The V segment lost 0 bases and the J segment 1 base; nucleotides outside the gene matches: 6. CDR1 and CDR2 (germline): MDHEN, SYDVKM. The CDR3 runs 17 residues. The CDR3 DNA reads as TGTGCCAGCAGTTTATGGGCGGGAGGGGTCGGCCAAGAGACCCAGTACTTC. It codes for CASSLWAGGVGQETQYF.

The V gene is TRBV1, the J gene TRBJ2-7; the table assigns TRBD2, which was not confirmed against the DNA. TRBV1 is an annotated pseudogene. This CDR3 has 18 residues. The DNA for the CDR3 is TGCACCAGCAGCCAACGGGGGACTAGCGCTTCCTTCGGCTACGAGCAGTACTTC. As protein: CTSSQRGTSASFGYEQYF.

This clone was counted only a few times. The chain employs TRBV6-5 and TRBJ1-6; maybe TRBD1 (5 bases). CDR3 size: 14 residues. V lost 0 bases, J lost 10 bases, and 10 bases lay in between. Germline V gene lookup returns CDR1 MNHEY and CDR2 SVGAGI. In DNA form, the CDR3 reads TGTGCCAGCAGTTACTCGCCAGGGTTCTCACCCCTCCACTTT. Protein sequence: CASSYSPGFSPLHF.

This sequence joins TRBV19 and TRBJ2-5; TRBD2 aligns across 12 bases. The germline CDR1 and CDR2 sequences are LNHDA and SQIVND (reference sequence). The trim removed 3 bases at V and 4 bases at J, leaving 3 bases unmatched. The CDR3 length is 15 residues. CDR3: CASSILTSGRETQYF. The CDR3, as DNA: TGTGCCAGTAGTATCCTGACTAGCGGGAGAGAGACCCAGTACTTC.

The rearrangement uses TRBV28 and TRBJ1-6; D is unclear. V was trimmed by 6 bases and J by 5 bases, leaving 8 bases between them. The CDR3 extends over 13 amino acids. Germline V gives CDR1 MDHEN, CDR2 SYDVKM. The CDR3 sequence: CASRFLDNSPLHF. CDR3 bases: TGTGCCAGCAGGTTCCTCGATAATTCACCCCTCCACTTT.

The CDR3 sequence: CASSLRGDRTDTQYF. CDR3 nucleotides: TGTGCCAGCAGCCTCCGGGGGGATCGCACAGATACGCAGTATTTT. V is TRBV3-1 (or the pseudogene TRBV3-2) and J is TRBJ2-3; 7 bases are shared with TRBD2. Per the germline V gene, CDR1 is LGHDT and CDR2 is YNNKEL (reference sequence). The trim removed 4 bases at V and 1 base at J, leaving 5 bases unmatched. This CDR3 contains 15 residues.

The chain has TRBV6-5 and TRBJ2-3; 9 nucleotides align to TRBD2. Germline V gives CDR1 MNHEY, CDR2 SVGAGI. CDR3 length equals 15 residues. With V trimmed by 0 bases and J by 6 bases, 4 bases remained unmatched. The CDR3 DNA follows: TGTGCCAGCAGTTACTCGGCGGGGGGGCGGGATACGCAGTATTTT. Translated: CASSYSAGGRDTQYF.

DNA for the CDR3: TGTGCCAGCAGCCCGGACAGGAATAATCAGCCCCAGCATTTT. Translation gives CASSPDRNNQPQHF. The chain combines TRBV3-1 (or the pseudogene TRBV3-2) with TRBJ1-5; TRBD1 agrees at 7 bases. The CDR3 length is 14 residues. The V gene's germline CDR1 is LGHDT and CDR2 YNNKEL (reference sequence). V shed 4 bases and J 4 bases; nucleotides not matched to a gene: 4.

CDR3 region: CASSYTGTGGGYYGYTF. The CDR3 nucleotides read TGTGCCAGCAGTTATACCGGGACAGGGGGCGGGTATTATGGCTACACCTTC. The rearrangement uses TRBV7-2 and TRBJ1-2; 12 positions match TRBD1. The germline CDR1 and CDR2 sequences are SGHTA and FQGNSA. V gave up 6 bases and J gave up 5 bases; unmatched junction bases: 13. This CDR3 has 17 amino acids.

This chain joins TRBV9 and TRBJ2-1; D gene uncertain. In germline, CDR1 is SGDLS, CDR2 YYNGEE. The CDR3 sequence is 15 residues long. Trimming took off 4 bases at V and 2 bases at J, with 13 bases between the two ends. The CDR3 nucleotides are TGTGCCAGCAGCCCCGCAGTATCCACCTACAATGAGCAGTTCTTC. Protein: CASSPAVSTYNEQFF.

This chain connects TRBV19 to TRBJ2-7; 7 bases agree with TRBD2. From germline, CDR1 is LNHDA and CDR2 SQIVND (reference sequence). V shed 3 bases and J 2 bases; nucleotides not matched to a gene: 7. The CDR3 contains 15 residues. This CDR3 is CASSMEGSGTYEQYF. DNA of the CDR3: TGTGCCAGTAGTATGGAAGGGAGCGGGACCTACGAGCAGTACTTC.

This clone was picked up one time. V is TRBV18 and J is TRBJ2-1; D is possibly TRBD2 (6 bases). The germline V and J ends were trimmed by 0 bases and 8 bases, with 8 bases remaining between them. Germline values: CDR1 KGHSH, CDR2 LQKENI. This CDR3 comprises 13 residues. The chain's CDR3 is CASSPPGGDEQFF. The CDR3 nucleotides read TGTGCCAGCTCACCACCGGGGGGAGATGAGCAGTTCTTC. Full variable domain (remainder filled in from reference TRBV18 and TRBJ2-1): NAGVMQNPRHLVRRRGQEARLRCSPMKGHSHVYWYRQLPEEGLKFMVYLQKENIIDESGMPKERFSAEFPKEGPSILRIQQVVRGDSAAYFCASSPPGGDEQFFGPGTRLTVL.

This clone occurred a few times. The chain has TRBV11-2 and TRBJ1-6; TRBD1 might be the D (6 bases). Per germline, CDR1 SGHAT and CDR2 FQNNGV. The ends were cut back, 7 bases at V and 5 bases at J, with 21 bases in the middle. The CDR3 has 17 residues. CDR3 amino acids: CASNQFQGRGNNSPLHF. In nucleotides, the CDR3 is TGTGCCAGCAACCAATTTCAGGGAAGGGGGAATAATTCACCCCTCCACTTT.

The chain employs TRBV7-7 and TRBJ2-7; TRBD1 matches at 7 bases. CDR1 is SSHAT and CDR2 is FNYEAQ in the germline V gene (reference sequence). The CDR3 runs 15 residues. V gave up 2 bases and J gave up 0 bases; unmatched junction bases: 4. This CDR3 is CASSLRGGDSYEQYF. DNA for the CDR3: TGTGCCAGCAGCTTAAGAGGGGGCGACTCCTACGAGCAGTACTTC.

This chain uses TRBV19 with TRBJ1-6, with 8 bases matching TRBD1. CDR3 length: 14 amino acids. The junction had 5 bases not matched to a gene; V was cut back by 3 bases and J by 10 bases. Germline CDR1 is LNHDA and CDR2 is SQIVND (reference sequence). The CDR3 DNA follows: TGTGCCAGTAGTATTGACAGGGGCTACTCACCCCTCCACTTT. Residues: CASSIDRGYSPLHF.

The chain's CDR3 is CASSVLRNTGELFF. DNA of the CDR3: TGTGCCAGCAGCGTCCTCAGAAACACCGGGGAGCTGTTTTTT. The rearrangement links TRBV9 to TRBJ2-2; D is unresolved. CDR1 SGDLS and CDR2 YYNGEE come from the germline V gene. Trimming took 2 bases from V and 2 from J, leaving 7 bases between them. There are 14 residues in the CDR3.

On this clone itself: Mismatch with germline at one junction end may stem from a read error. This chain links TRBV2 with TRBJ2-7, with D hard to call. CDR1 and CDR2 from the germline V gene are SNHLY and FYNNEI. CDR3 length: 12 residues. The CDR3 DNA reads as TGTGCCAGCAGGGAAGTATCTAAGGAGCAGTACTTC. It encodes CASREVSKEQYF.

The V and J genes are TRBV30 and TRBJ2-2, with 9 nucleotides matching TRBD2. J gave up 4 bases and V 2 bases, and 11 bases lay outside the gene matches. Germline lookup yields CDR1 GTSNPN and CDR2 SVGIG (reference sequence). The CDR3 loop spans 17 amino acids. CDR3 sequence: CAWSRLVGSGGTGELFF. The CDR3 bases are TGTGCCTGGAGTCGACTAGTAGGTAGCGGGGGCACCGGGGAGCTGTTTTTT.

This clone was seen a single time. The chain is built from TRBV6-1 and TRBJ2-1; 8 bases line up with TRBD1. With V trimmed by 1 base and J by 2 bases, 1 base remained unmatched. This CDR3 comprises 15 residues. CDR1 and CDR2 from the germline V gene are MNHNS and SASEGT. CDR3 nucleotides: TGTGCCAGCAGTGAAGGGACAGGGCCCTACAATGAGCAGTTCTTC. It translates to CASSEGTGPYNEQFF.

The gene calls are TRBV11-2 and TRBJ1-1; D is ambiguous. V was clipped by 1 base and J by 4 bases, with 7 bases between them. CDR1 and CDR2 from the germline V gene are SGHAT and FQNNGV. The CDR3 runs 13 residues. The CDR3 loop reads CASSLARGTEAFF. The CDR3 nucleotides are TGTGCCAGCAGCTTAGCCCGGGGCACTGAAGCTTTCTTT.

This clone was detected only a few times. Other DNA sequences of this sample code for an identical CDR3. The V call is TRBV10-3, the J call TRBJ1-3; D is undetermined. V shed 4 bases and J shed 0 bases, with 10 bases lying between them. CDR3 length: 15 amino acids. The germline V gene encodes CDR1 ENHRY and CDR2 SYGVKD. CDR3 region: CAISGTWGSGNTIYF. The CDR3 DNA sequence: TGTGCCATCAGTGGGACTTGGGGCTCTGGAAACACCATATATTTT.